Listed below are T cell receptor beta chains from one sample, sequenced in a study of CD8 T cells in Susac syndrome. TCRdb redid the calling of the immunoSEQ multiplex PCR reads with MiXCR, one entry per CDR3 protein. The table records approximately 300,000 distinct CDR3 sequences, 85% of them present only once. Source material: CD8+ T cells from PBMCs. These receptors were obtained from a human donor with multiple sclerosis. CDR3s include the opening cysteine and the closing phenylalanine or tryptophan. Each record gives: J gene, clone size, V gene, D gene, CDR3 length, CDR3 protein, CDR3 DNA. The D gene is left open where the match is weak. Not all rows give a size; the values are once, few, many and, for expanded clones, a class.

TRBJ2-1 NA TRBV12-3/TRBV12-4 TRBD2 17 CASTMGLAGSSYNEQFF TGTGCCAGTACTATGGGTCTAGCGGGAAGCTCCTACAATGAGCAGTTCTTC
TRBJ1-2 NA TRBV4-3 NA 18 CASSQERGQPNANYGYTF TGCGCCAGCAGCCAAGAAAGGGGTCAGCCGAACGCTAACTATGGCTACACCTTC
TRBJ1-1 NA TRBV2 NA 13 CASSEWGRTEAFF TGTGCCAGCAGTGAATGGGGAAGGACTGAAGCTTTCTTT
TRBJ2-3 NA TRBV6-2/TRBV6-3 TRBD2 16 CASRQTSGRAPDTQYF TGTGCCAGCAGACAGACTAGCGGGAGGGCCCCAGATACGCAGTATTTT
TRBJ1-1 NA TRBV7-9 NA 17 CASSTSLGNSRYTEAFF TGTGCCAGCAGCACATCCCTCGGGAATAGTAGGTACACTGAAGCTTTCTTT
TRBJ2-7 NA TRBV6-1 NA 14 CAIIDHGGSYEQYF TGTGCCATCATCGACCATGGGGGGTCCTACGAGCAGTACTTC
TRBJ2-5 NA TRBV6-1 NA 15 CASNPVSGSKETQYF TGTGCCAGCAATCCGGTCTCCGGGAGTAAAGAGACCCAGTACTTC
TRBJ2-5 NA TRBV27 TRBD1 15 CASSLSRQGLETQYF TGTGCCAGCAGTTTATCGCGACAGGGCTTGGAGACCCAGTACTTC
TRBJ2-7 NA TRBV28 NA 16 CASSSGLGLSSYEQYF TGTGCCAGCAGTTCAGGGTTAGGCCTAAGCTCCTACGAGCAGTACTTC
TRBJ2-1 NA TRBV19 NA 12 CASSGGPLEQFF TGTGCCAGTAGTGGGGGGCCTTTGGAGCAGTTCTTC
TRBJ2-2 NA TRBV28 NA 16 CASSLPEDGNTGELFF TGTGCCAGCAGTCTACCTGAGGATGGGAACACCGGGGAGCTGTTTTTT
TRBJ2-2 once TRBV4-2 NA 15 CASSQVGGRPGELFF TGTGCCAGCAGCCAAGTAGGAGGGAGGCCCGGGGAGCTGTTTTTT
TRBJ2-3 NA TRBV7-6 TRBD2 14 CASSLDGGVRYAYF TGTGCCAGCAGCTTAGATGGGGGGGTCAGATACGCGTATTTT
TRBJ1-2 NA TRBV11-2 NA 14 CASSLIKPLYGYTF TGTGCCAGCAGCTTAATCAAACCCCTCTATGGCTACACCTTC
TRBJ2-3 NA TRBV27 NA 14 CASRLVGGADTQYF TGTGCCAGCAGATTAGTCGGGGGCGCAGATACGCAGTATTTT
TRBJ2-7 NA TRBV29-1 TRBD1 15 CSVETGQASSYEQYF TGCAGCGTTGAAACGGGACAGGCGAGCTCCTACGAGCAGTACTTC
TRBJ2-1 few TRBV19 NA 13 CASSIGVYNEQFF TGTGCCAGTAGTATCGGAGTCTACAATGAGCAGTTCTTC